This TCR beta chain was recorded in a study of Graves' ophthalmopathy and Graves' hyperthyroidism. Study as a whole: Researchers obtained peripheral blood at initial diagnosis, before any treatment had begun.

Orbital computed tomography, thyroid ultrasound, TRAb, serum thyroxine and clinical symptoms formed the basis of diagnosis. The source of the PBMCs was around 9 ml of fresh peripheral blood. Amplification from RNA transcripts yielded the TCR beta CDR3 regions. An initial RT-PCR round employing HTBI primers preceded a second-round multiplex PCR. TCRdb reanalysed the multiplex PCR reads using MiXCR and keeps one entry per CDR3 protein. This sample carries 650,000 to 900,000 distinct CDR3 sequences, around 40% of them seen once, and the ten largest clones take approximately 43%. Germline-derived CDR1 and CDR2 are ENHRY and SYGVKD. There are 16 residues in the CDR3. With V trimmed by 7 bases and J by 0 bases, 11 bases remained unmatched.

V gene TRBV10-3 combines with J gene TRBJ1-2; TRBD1 aligns across 7 bases. Sequenced sample: peripheral blood. The source of this sequence is an adult man with Graves' ophthalmopathy. As DNA, the CDR3 is TGTGCCATCAAAGACAGGGAGACCGGTTCTAACTATGGCTACACCTTC. Translation: CAIKDRETGSNYGYTF.